The present TCR beta chain was sequenced within a study of CD8+ T cells in alopecia areata. As for the study in general: A 6-month off-drug phase came after tofacitinib, which had lasted 6 to 18 months. Scoring treated patients' severity relied on the percentage of scalp area affected.

Treatment in this sample: oral pan-JAK inhibitor, 5-10 mg twice daily. The investigators collected lesional scalp punch biopsies and peripheral blood from alopecia areata patients. RNA, once extracted, was reverse transcribed into cDNA for use as the sequencing template. The method was immunoSEQ multiplex PCR; TCRdb's version includes in-frame clones alone and lacks a portion of them. The data contain around 190,000 clones, more than 50% of them singletons. Trimming pared 0 bases from V and 10 bases from J, leaving 10 bases between. The CDR3 length is 13 residues. Germline V gene sequence: CDR1 LGHNA, CDR2 YSLEER.

The receptor was isolated from a human donor with alopecia areata. The chain employs TRBV4-3 and TRBJ2-1; TRBD1 is a possible D gene (6 bases). This sample comprised CD4+ T cells sorted from blood, obtained at week 24, from a patient treated with tofacitinib. The DNA for the CDR3 is TGCGCCAGCAGCCAAGATAGGGGGATCGAGCAGTTCTTC. The encoded protein is CASSQDRGIEQFF.